This T cell receptor beta chain is from a study of response to subunit inactivated influenza vaccine. This clonotype appeared many times. The antigen remains undetermined. Using its own MiXCR run on the RT-PCR reads, TCRdb lists one record per CDR3 protein. Of 200,000 to 300,000 distinct CDR3 sequences listed, more than 10% are singletons. This CDR3 spans 13 amino acids. Looked up from germline, CDR1 is SQVTM and CDR2 is ANQGSEA. The trim removed 6 bases at V and 5 bases at J, leaving 7 bases unmatched. Overall study results and limits: It was the authors' suggestion that each seasonal influenza vaccination recruits few new T cells.

The source material was non-naive T cells sorted from PBMCs, sampled 14 to 15 days before vaccination. The source is a man aged 50-59 years who received an inactivated influenza vaccine. The rearrangement links TRBV29-1 to TRBJ1-5; TRBD1 matches at 7 bases. The CDR3 protein is CSVRGPGDQPQHF. The CDR3 region has the DNA TGCAGCGTGAGGGGGCCCGGGGATCAGCCCCAGCATTTT.